This passage covers 14 T cell receptor beta chains from one sample sequenced in a study of Graves' ophthalmopathy and Graves' hyperthyroidism. Amplification of TCR beta CDR3 regions used RNA transcripts. RT-PCR in the first round used HTBI primers; a second-round multiplex PCR followed. TCRdb recomputed calls from the multiplex PCR reads with MiXCR, one row per CDR3 protein. Of about 740,000 distinct CDR3 sequences listed, roughly two fifths are singletons. Sequencing input: peripheral blood. These receptors originate from an adult man with Graves' ophthalmopathy.

The V call is TRBV7-2, the J call TRBJ1-2, with D tentatively TRBD1 (5 bases). There are 15 residues in the CDR3. Germline V gene data show CDR1 as SGHTA and CDR2 as FQGNSA. The V and J ends lost 0 bases and 0 bases respectively, with 8 bases between them. DNA for the CDR3: TGTGCCAGCAGCTTAGCCACAGGAACTAACTATGGCTACACCTTC. Protein sequence: CASSLATGTNYGYTF.

The chain employs TRBV7-9 and TRBJ2-5; the match to TRBD2 covers 14 bases. J was trimmed by 4 bases and V by 5 bases; bases with no gene match: 6. Germline loops: CDR1 SEHNR, CDR2 FQNEAQ (reference sequence). This CDR3 region has 16 residues. The CDR3 bases are TGTGCCAGCAGCATGGGACTAGCGGGAGTGGGAGAGACCCAGTACTTC. It encodes CASSMGLAGVGETQYF.

This clonotype has more than one count but fewer than ten. The chain is built from TRBV6-5 and TRBJ1-1; no firm D call. Per germline, CDR1 MNHEY and CDR2 SVGAGI. V shed 0 bases and J shed 2 bases, with 13 bases lying between them. The CDR3 totals 16 residues. CDR3 protein: CASSYSSRTGNTEAFF. CDR3 sequence (DNA): TGTGCCAGCAGTTACTCGAGTCGGACGGGAAACACTGAAGCTTTCTTT.

The table lists this clonotype with a few counts. The chain carries TRBV29-1 and TRBJ1-4; 8 nucleotides match TRBD1. V shed 4 bases, J shed 6 bases, and the junction held 4 bases outside the gene matches. CDR1 is SQVTM, CDR2 ANQGSEA, per germline. CDR3 length: 13 residues. The CDR3, as DNA: TGCAGCGTTGGCGGACAGGGCGATGAAAAACTGTTTTTT. This translates into CSVGGQGDEKLFF.

This clonotype was recorded at least ten times. The gene calls are TRBV29-1 and TRBJ2-7; D is perhaps TRBD2 (5 bases). Germline V gives CDR1 SQVTM, CDR2 ANQGSEA. Trimming cost V 0 bases and J 7 bases, with 28 bases left between them. The CDR3 has 18 residues. For the CDR3, the DNA is TGCAGCGTTGAAGATCGAAGTGATGGGGTGGCCAGTCCGGGGGAGCAGTACTTC. This encodes CSVEDRSDGVASPGEQYF.

The V and J genes are TRBV10-3 and TRBJ1-2, with D possibly TRBD1 on 5 matching bases. Germline V gives CDR1 ENHRY, CDR2 SYGVKD. V lost 0 bases, J lost 9 bases, and 8 bases lay in between. The CDR3 is made up of 12 amino acids. CDR3 in DNA: TGTGCCATCAGTGAGTCCGGGACTAGCTACACCTTC. This encodes CAISESGTSYTF.

The genes are TRBV20-1 and TRBJ1-5; TRBD1 aligns across 7 bases. V trimming: 5 bases; J trimming: 3 bases; junction bases outside the gene matches: 10. CDR1 DFQATT and CDR2 SNEGSKA come from the germline V gene (reference sequence). The CDR3 totals 15 residues. The CDR3 region is CSARGQEAANQPQHF. Written as DNA, the CDR3 is TGCAGTGCTCGCGGACAGGAGGCTGCCAATCAGCCCCAGCATTTT.

The chain links TRBV29-1 to TRBJ2-7; D remains ambiguous. With 4 bases removed from V and 3 bases from J, the gap between germline ends came to 13 bases. Germline V gene sequence: CDR1 SQVTM, CDR2 ANQGSEA. CDR3 length: 13 residues. The chain's CDR3 is CSVGRELDYEQYF. Here the CDR3 DNA reads TGCAGCGTTGGAAGGGAATTAGACTACGAGCAGTACTTC.

This clonotype was observed at least ten times. This chain connects TRBV7-8 to TRBJ2-6; the D is unclear. The CDR3 is made up of 16 amino acids. Germline CDR1 SGHVS, CDR2 FQNEAQ. The V gene lost 1 base and the J gene lost 0 bases, with 7 bases spanning the gap. CDR3: CASSLESISGANVLTF. In DNA, the CDR3 is TGTGCCAGCAGCTTAGAATCGATCTCTGGGGCCAACGTCCTGACTTTC.

With regard to this clonotype: One base away lies a much larger clone, so this may be a sequencing read error. This rearrangement joins TRBV7-3 to TRBJ2-7; TRBD1 is a possible D gene (6 bases). CDR3 length: 14 residues. CDR1 SGHTA and CDR2 FQGTGA come from the germline V gene. V gave up 5 bases and J gave up 0 bases, with 11 bases separating them. The CDR3 nucleotides read TGTGCCAGCAGCCCCGGGACAAACTCCTACGAGCAGTACTTC. This encodes CASSPGTNSYEQYF.

The chain uses TRBV7-9 and TRBJ2-7; D may be TRBD2 (5 bases). Germline assignment: CDR1 SEHNR and CDR2 FQNEAQ (reference sequence). This CDR3 spans 14 amino acids. V was pared by 5 bases and J by 0 bases, with 11 bases between. CDR3 nucleotides: TGTGCCAGCAGCCTCGGACTGACCTCCTACGAGCAGTACTTC. Protein sequence: CASSLGLTSYEQYF.

This sequence joins TRBV6-2 or TRBV6-3 and TRBJ2-5; 7 nucleotides align to TRBD2. CDR1 and CDR2 from the germline V gene are MNHEY and SVGEGT. J was trimmed by 7 bases and V by 0 bases; bases with no gene match: 5. This CDR3 contains 14 residues. CDR3 DNA: TGTGCCAGCAGTTACTCGGCTAGCGGTGGGACCCAGTACTTC. Protein sequence: CASSYSASGGTQYF.

This clonotype was counted at least ten times. The genes are TRBV29-1 and TRBJ2-5, with TRBD1 matching over 8 bases. There are 12 residues in the CDR3. V lost 7 bases and J lost 1; bases outside the gene matches: 2. In germline, CDR1 is SQVTM, CDR2 ANQGSEA. This chain's CDR3 is CSAGQGQETQYF. CDR3 DNA: TGCAGCGCTGGACAGGGCCAAGAGACCCAGTACTTC.

This clonotype appeared a few times. The chain links TRBV14 to TRBJ2-7; D gene uncertain. Germline CDR1 SGHDN, CDR2 FVKESK. The CDR3 is made up of 13 amino acids. V lost 0 bases and J lost 8, with 11 bases in between. The DNA of the CDR3 is TGTGCCAGCAGCCAAGATCGGATTGGGAAGCAGTACTTC. Translating gives CASSQDRIGKQYF.